The 22 T cell receptor beta chains below all came from one sample that was sequenced in a study of T-cell reconstitution after alpha-beta-depleted transplantation in children. TCRbeta library preparation incorporated unique molecular identifiers. TCRdb reprocessed the PCR reads with MiXCR, giving one entry per CDR3 protein. The data show more than 200,000 distinct CDR3 sequences, around a sixth seen once. Sample: PBMCs, mostly from graft donor cells, taken 360 days after TCRalphabeta/CD19-depleted stem cell transplant. The receptors derive from a male patient aged 2 to 9 who had a stem cell transplant for acute lymphoblastic leukemia, so the T cells may come from the graft donor.

The V and J genes are TRBV6-5 and TRBJ2-1; the match to TRBD2 covers 9 bases. The CDR3 is 16 residues long. The germline V gene has CDR1 MNHEY and CDR2 SVGAGI. The V and J ends lost 4 bases and 2 bases, in that order; junction bases with no gene match: 6. CDR3 bases: TGTGCCAGCAGTTTCCGGCTAGCGGGGACCTACAATGAGCAGTTCTTC. This encodes CASSFRLAGTYNEQFF.

This clonotype showed up just a few times. CDR3 sequence (DNA): TGCAGTGCCCGGGACAGAGCTAGAAACACCATATATTTT. Protein sequence: CSARDRARNTIYF. V is TRBV20-1 and J is TRBJ1-3; TRBD1 matches 7 bases. The CDR3 totals 13 residues. Per germline, CDR1 DFQATT and CDR2 SNEGSKA (reference sequence). Trimming cost V 6 bases and J 5 bases; bases outside gene matches: 7.

This clonotype was picked up a small number of times. This rearrangement joins TRBV15 to TRBJ2-5; D is undetermined. The germline gives CDR1 LNHNV, CDR2 YYDKDF (reference sequence). The CDR3 runs to 13 residues. Trimming removed 1 base from V and 5 bases from J, with 8 bases in between. CDR3 nucleotides: TGTGCCACCAGCAGAGGCCGACGGGAGACCCAGTACTTC. It translates to CATSRGRRETQYF.

This clonotype was counted a few times. This chain connects TRBV15 to TRBJ1-4; perhaps TRBD1 as D (5 bases). CDR3 length: 18 residues. The V and J ends lost 0 bases and 5 bases respectively, with 19 bases between them. The germline V gene has CDR1 LNHNV and CDR2 YYDKDF (reference sequence). The CDR3 spells CATSREPIVGGDNEKLFF. As DNA, the CDR3 is TGTGCCACCAGCAGAGAGCCCATTGTGGGGGGAGACAATGAAAAACTGTTTTTT.

The chain couples TRBV27 to TRBJ1-5; the D gene is possibly TRBD1 (5 bases). This CDR3 has 19 amino acids. V lost 5 bases and J lost 1, with 24 bases in between. Germline CDR1 reads MNHEY; CDR2 reads SMNVEV (reference sequence). The CDR3 region has the DNA TGTGCCAGCAGTCGTGGGGGTAGGGCAGGGAGAGTGAGCAATCAGCCCCAGCATTTT. Its translation is CASSRGGRAGRVSNQPQHF.

This clonotype was seen a handful of times. This chain joins TRBV24-1 and TRBJ2-5, with 10 bases lining up with TRBD2. The CDR3 is 16 residues long. The J segment lost 3 bases and the V segment lost 1 base, leaving 4 bases of the junction unmatched. Germline lookup yields CDR1 KGHDR and CDR2 SFDVKD. CDR3 sequence (DNA): TGTGCCACCAGTGATTTTAGCGGGGGGAGCAAAGAGACCCAGTACTTC. This translates into CATSDFSGGSKETQYF.

This clonotype showed up many times. The chain employs TRBV29-1 and TRBJ2-1; 7 bases are a match to TRBD2. V gave up 3 bases and J gave up 0 bases; unmatched junction bases: 8. CDR3 size: 16 residues. Germline CDR1 reads SQVTM; CDR2 reads ANQGSEA. DNA of the CDR3: TGCAGCGTTGAGGGAGGGGAGAGGAACTCCTACAATGAGCAGTTCTTC. Translation gives CSVEGGERNSYNEQFF.

This clonotype was seen at least ten times. The chain has TRBV12-3 or TRBV12-4 and TRBJ2-7; D gene unclear. The CDR3 runs 11 residues. Trimming took 2 bases from V and 6 from J, leaving 5 bases between them. The CDR3, as DNA: TGTGCCAGCAGTTTACCCGGCGAGCAGTACTTC. Protein product: CASSLPGEQYF.

This clonotype occurred a few times. V usage is TRBV20-1 and J usage is TRBJ2-1; 10 nucleotides agree with TRBD1. Germline assignment: CDR1 DFQATT and CDR2 SNEGSKA (reference sequence). The ends lost 5 bases at V and 8 bases at J; junction bases unmatched: 24. The CDR3 loop spans 19 amino acids. The CDR3 protein is CSALLDPGERDRGLDEQFF. The CDR3 DNA follows: TGCAGTGCTCTTTTGGACCCTGGCGAGCGGGACAGGGGTTTGGATGAGCAGTTCTTC.

The chain joins TRBV11-2 to TRBJ2-7; tentative D call: TRBD1 (5 bases). Germline CDR1 SGHAT, CDR2 FQNNGV. The germline V and J ends were trimmed by 1 base and 9 bases, with 13 bases remaining between them. The CDR3 runs 13 residues. The CDR3 nucleotides are TGTGCCAGCAGCTTAGCAGTGGCAGGGCGGCAGTACTTC. This encodes CASSLAVAGRQYF.

Ten or more counts support this clonotype. The chain joins TRBV7-6 to TRBJ2-3; 8 nucleotides agree with TRBD2. V trimming: 3 bases; J trimming: 3 bases; junction bases outside the gene matches: 5. CDR1 is SGHVS, CDR2 FNYEAQ, per germline. The CDR3 has 15 amino acids. CDR3 DNA: TGTGCCAGCAGCTTGGTGAGCGGGGGTACAGATACGCAGTATTTT. This sequence encodes CASSLVSGGTDTQYF.

This chain links TRBV3-1 with TRBJ2-7, with D possibly being TRBD1 (6 bases). V gave up 0 bases and J gave up 5 bases, with 14 bases separating them. The CDR3 consists of 15 residues. Germline values: CDR1 LGHDT, CDR2 YNNKEL (reference sequence). CDR3 in amino acids: CASSQDVRGNNEQYF. The CDR3, as DNA: TGTGCCAGCAGCCAAGATGTTAGGGGGAACAACGAGCAGTACTTC.

V gene TRBV20-1 combines with J gene TRBJ2-7; perhaps D is TRBD1 or TRBD2 (6 bases each). Germline V gene lookup returns CDR1 DFQATT and CDR2 SNEGSKA (reference sequence). This CDR3 has 14 residues. The V and J ends lost 4 bases and 1 base respectively, with 14 bases between them. DNA of the CDR3: TGCAGTGCTATAGGAGGGGGGCGATCCTACGAGCAGTACTTC. Amino acid sequence: CSAIGGGRSYEQYF.

This chain uses TRBV11-3 with TRBJ2-2, with a possible D match to TRBD1 (5 bases). The V end was cut by 5 bases, the J end by 1 base, with 11 bases between. The CDR3 has 15 amino acids. CDR1 is SGHNT and CDR2 is YENEEA in the germline V gene. Written as DNA, the CDR3 is TGTGCCAGCAGCCAAGACAGTAGGAACACCGGGGAGCTGTTTTTT. This translates into CASSQDSRNTGELFF.

The genes are TRBV9 and TRBJ2-1; 9 bases fit TRBD2. Germline V gene data show CDR1 as SGDLS and CDR2 as YYNGEE. This CDR3 has 12 amino acids. Trimming removed 6 bases from V and 7 bases from J; junction bases left unmatched: 2. This chain's CDR3 is CASKLAGNEQFF. Here the CDR3 DNA reads TGTGCCAGCAAGCTAGCGGGGAATGAGCAGTTCTTC.

This clonotype was observed at least ten times. The chain combines TRBV4-2 with TRBJ1-6; D gene ambiguous. Trimming left V 3 bases short and J 5 bases short, with 11 bases between. This CDR3 contains 15 residues. The germline V gene encodes CDR1 LGHNA and CDR2 YNFKEQ. The CDR3 DNA reads TGTGCCAGCAGCCAGTCGGGAGCCGATAATTCACCCCTCCACTTT. It yields the protein CASSQSGADNSPLHF.

This rearrangement joins TRBV12-3 or TRBV12-4 to TRBJ2-1; the D gene could be TRBD1 or TRBD2 (5 bases each). The germline V and J ends were trimmed by 3 bases and 15 bases, with 24 bases remaining between them. The CDR3 length is 15 residues. The chain's CDR3 is CASSFSMPAPSGPFF. The DNA of the CDR3 is TGTGCCAGCAGTTTTTCGATGCCAGCCCCGTCGGGGCCGTTCTTC.

This chain joins TRBV5-1 and TRBJ1-1; D is ambiguous. The CDR3 runs 16 residues. The germline V gene has CDR1 SGHRS and CDR2 YFSETQ. Trimming took 3 bases from V and 0 from J, leaving 15 bases between them. The CDR3 reads CASSSYEGWMNTEAFF. The CDR3 DNA is TGCGCCAGCAGCTCGTATGAGGGTTGGATGAACACTGAAGCTTTCTTT.

This clonotype was counted a few times. CDR3 sequence reads: CSARDVLAGGHRTDTQYF. Written as DNA, the CDR3 is TGCAGTGCTAGAGATGTGCTAGCGGGGGGGCATCGGACAGATACGCAGTATTTT. The J gene is TRBJ2-3, the V gene TRBV20-1, with TRBD2 matching over 12 bases. Trimming took 0 bases from V and 3 from J; bases not matched to a gene: 10. CDR1 is DFQATT and CDR2 is SNEGSKA in the germline V gene (reference sequence). The CDR3 spans 18 residues.

This clonotype was observed at least ten times. The CDR3: CASSLEASGELFF. CDR3 in DNA: TGTGCCAGCAGTTTAGAGGCTAGCGGGGAACTGTTCTTC. The V call is TRBV12-3 or TRBV12-4, the J call TRBJ2-1, with 9 bases aligning to TRBD2. The CDR3 extends over 13 amino acids. V trimming: 1 base; J trimming: 15 bases; junction bases outside the gene matches: 7.

The V and J genes are TRBV5-6 and TRBJ2-7; the match to TRBD1 covers 10 bases. Germline V CDR1 and CDR2: SGHDT, YYEEEE. Trimming removed 4 bases from V and 4 bases from J; junction bases left unmatched: 5. This CDR3 has 14 amino acids. The CDR3 protein is CASSAGQGVYEQYF. CDR3 bases: TGTGCCAGCAGCGCCGGACAGGGGGTGTACGAGCAGTACTTC.

V is TRBV6-1 and J is TRBJ2-2; 13 bases map to TRBD2. The CDR3 is 17 amino acids. V was pared by 6 bases and J by 6 bases, with 10 bases of the junction left unmatched. Germline CDR1 is MNHNS and CDR2 is SASEGT. The CDR3: CASSSPGLAGEAGELFF. Written as DNA, the CDR3 is TGTGCCAGCAGCTCCCCCGGACTAGCGGGGGAGGCCGGGGAGCTGTTTTTT.